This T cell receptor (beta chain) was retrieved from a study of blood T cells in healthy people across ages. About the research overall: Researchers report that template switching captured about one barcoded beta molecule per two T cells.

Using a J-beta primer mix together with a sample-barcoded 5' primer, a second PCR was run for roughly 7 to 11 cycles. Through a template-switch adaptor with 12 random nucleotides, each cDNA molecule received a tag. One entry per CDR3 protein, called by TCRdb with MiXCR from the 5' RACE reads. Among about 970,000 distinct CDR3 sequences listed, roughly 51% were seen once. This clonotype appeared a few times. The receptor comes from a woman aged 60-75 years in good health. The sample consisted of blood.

The CDR3 spells CATSSHPSGAYEQYF. CDR3 nucleotide sequence: TGTGCCACCAGCAGCCATCCTAGCGGCGCCTACGAGCAGTACTTC. The chain joins TRBV15 to TRBJ2-7, with TRBD2 identical over 7 bases. Germline V gives CDR1 LNHNV, CDR2 YYDKDF (reference sequence). The length of the CDR3 is 15 residues. Losses at the gene ends were 3 bases for V and 2 bases for J; bases not matched to a gene: 7.